The source of this T cell receptor beta chain is a study of OX40 agonist ivuxolimab in advanced cancers. Produced via immunoSEQ multiplex PCR; TCRdb's table is partial and in-frame only. This sample has about 47,000 clones, with about 81% found just once. The CDR3 covers 13 residues. V was clipped by 6 bases and J by 2 bases, with 9 bases between them. In germline, CDR1 is WNHNN, CDR2 SYGVQD (reference sequence). This sequence was found in an adult with an advanced solid tumor such as melanoma, head and neck, liver or kidney cancer. This chain uses TRBV10-1 with TRBJ2-3; D gene unclear. This specimen was CD4+ or CD8+ T cells sorted from blood, taken in a trial of the OX40 agonist ivuxolimab. CDR3 region: CASSLITTDTQYF. The CDR3 region has the DNA TGCGCCAGCAGCCTAATCACCACAGATACGCAGTATTTT.